The rows below give T cell receptor beta chains drawn from one sample of a study of T cells after somatic rescue of genetic block. Using immunoSEQ multiplex PCR, the repertoire was profiled, and TCRdb retains in-frame clones only, with some absent. The sample has about 52,000 clones; more than 90% are singletons. The source material was peripheral blood mononuclear cells (PBMCs). These receptors were obtained from a child under two years old. Both conserved end residues are part of each CDR3. The D gene is left open where the match is weak. Size is stated for part of the rows, as once, few or many counts, or as a class when the clone is expanded.

clone size	V gene	D gene	J gene	CDR3 protein	CDR3 DNA
.	TRBV9	TRBD2	TRBJ2-2	CASSSGPGTRSNTGELFF	TGTGCCAGCAGCTCCGGGCCCGGGACTAGATCGAACACCGGGGAGCTGTTTTTT
.	TRBV7-2	TRBD2	TRBJ2-3	CASSRRLAGGTDTQYF	TGTGCCAGCAGCCGACGACTAGCGGGAGGAACAGATACGCAGTATTTT
once	TRBV10-1	TRBD2	TRBJ2-1	CASSEWASGENEQFF	TGCGCCAGCAGTGAGTGGGCTAGCGGGGAGAATGAGCAGTTCTTC
.	TRBV5-4	.	TRBJ1-2	CASSLGGAPNYGYTF	TGTGCCAGCAGCTTGGGAGGGGCGCCTAACTATGGCTACACCTTC
.	TRBV6-5	TRBD2	TRBJ2-2	CASSYGLAGAGELFF	TGTGCCAGCAGTTACGGACTAGCGGGAGCCGGGGAGCTGTTTTTT
.	TRBV20-1	.	TRBJ2-3	CSARADTQYF	TGCAGTGCTAGAGCAGATACGCAGTATTTT
.	TRBV6-1	.	TRBJ2-5	CASSTQGSQETQYF	TGTGCCAGCAGTACCCAGGGAAGTCAAGAGACCCAGTACTTC
.	TRBV9	TRBD1	TRBJ1-1	CASSPRDREAFF	TGTGCCAGCAGCCCTCGGGACAGGGAGGCTTTCTTT
.	TRBV7-9	.	TRBJ2-1	CASSLTGSNSYNEQFF	TGTGCCAGCAGCTTAACCGGGAGCAACTCCTACAATGAGCAGTTCTTC
.	TRBV19	TRBD1	TRBJ2-3	CASSKNRGDTQYF	TGTGCCAGTAGTAAAAACAGGGGTGATACGCAGTATTTT
.	TRBV28	TRBD2	TRBJ2-7	CASSFPSRETYEQYF	TGTGCCAGCAGTTTCCCGTCGCGGGAGACCTACGAGCAGTACTTC
.	TRBV7-5	.	TRBJ2-1	CVRIFIGGSSYNEQFF	TGTGTCAGAATCTTTATCGGGGGAAGCTCCTACAATGAGCAGTTCTTC
.	TRBV19	.	TRBJ1-1	CASTISLSPGHIRGTEAFF	TGTGCCAGTACCATATCCCTCTCGCCGGGACACATAAGGGGCACTGAAGCTTTCTTT
.	TRBV4-1	.	TRBJ2-7	CASSHPTDEHEQYF	TGCGCCAGCAGCCACCCCACCGACGAGCACGAGCAGTACTTC
.	TRBV10-3	.	TRBJ2-6	CAIRGGPSGANVLTF	TGTGCCATCAGGGGGGGACCCTCTGGGGCCAACGTCCTGACTTTC
.	TRBV5-1	TRBD2	TRBJ2-5	CASSRLAGGTETQYF	TGCGCCAGCAGCCGACTAGCGGGAGGCACAGAGACCCAGTACTTC
.	TRBV11-2	.	TRBJ2-3	CASSLVAGRTDTQYF	TGTGCCAGCAGCTTAGTGGCGGGGCGCACAGATACGCAGTATTTT
.	TRBV29-1	TRBD1	TRBJ1-4	CSVGQGGEKLFF	TGCAGCGTCGGACAGGGAGGTGAAAAACTGTTTTTT
.	TRBV9	TRBD2	TRBJ2-3	CASSVQGGSTDTQYF	TGTGCCAGCAGCGTGCAGGGAGGGAGCACAGATACGCAGTATTTT
.	TRBV9	.	TRBJ2-7	CASSGDTYEQYF	TGTGCCAGCAGCGGGGACACCTACGAGCAGTACTTC
.	TRBV7-9	TRBD1	TRBJ1-1	CASSRYTGGGTEAFF	TGTGCCAGCAGCAGATATACAGGGGGCGGCACTGAAGCTTTCTTT
.	TRBV27	TRBD2	TRBJ2-1	CASSLSSGRYNEQFF	TGTGCCAGCAGTTTATCTAGCGGGAGGTACAATGAGCAGTTCTTC
once	TRBV5-4	TRBD1	TRBJ2-7	CASSYRGREQYF	TGTGCCAGCAGCTACAGGGGGCGGGAGCAGTACTTC
.	TRBV4-1	.	TRBJ2-2	CASSQEVGQATGELFF	TGCGCCAGCAGCCAAGAGGTAGGGCAGGCAACCGGGGAGCTGTTTTTT
.	TRBV7-9	TRBD2	TRBJ2-6	CASSLAGGSGANVLTF	TGTGCCAGCAGCTTAGCGGGAGGGTCTGGGGCCAACGTCCTGACTTTC
.	TRBV20-1	.	TRBJ1-1	CSANSGAEAFF	TGCAGTGCTAATTCAGGGGCTGAAGCTTTCTTT
once	TRBV7-2	TRBD1	TRBJ1-1	CASSLGTGGNTEAFF	TGTGCCAGCAGCCTCGGGACAGGGGGGAACACTGAAGCTTTCTTT
.	TRBV7-2	TRBD1	TRBJ2-7	CASSLAGTGHEQYF	TGTGCCAGCAGCTTAGCCGGGACAGGGCACGAGCAGTACTTC
.	TRBV19	.	TRBJ2-3	CASIGGADTQYF	TGTGCCAGTATCGGCGGTGCAGATACGCAGTATTTT
.	TRBV27	.	TRBJ1-3	CASSLRGQGNTIYF	TGTGCCAGCAGTTTACGGGGGCAGGGAAACACCATATATTTT
.	TRBV29-1	.	TRBJ2-1	CSVFIYNEQFF	TGCAGCGTTTTTATCTACAATGAGCAGTTCTTC
.	TRBV4-2	.	TRBJ1-3	CASSQGTAPSGNTIYF	TGTGCCAGCAGCCAAGGGACAGCGCCCTCTGGAAACACCATATATTTT
.	TRBV5-1	.	TRBJ2-1	CASSLGYSLYSYNEQFF	TGCGCCAGCAGCTTGGGATACAGCCTGTACTCCTACAATGAGCAGTTCTTC
.	TRBV5-1	TRBD1	TRBJ1-2	CASSSPDRDRGYTF	TGCGCCAGCAGCTCGCCGGACAGGGATAGGGGCTACACCTTC
.	TRBV25-1	.	TRBJ1-5	CASSEGQSNQPQHF	TGTGCCAGCAGTGAAGGGCAGAGCAATCAGCCCCAGCATTTT
.	TRBV2	TRBD1	TRBJ2-7	CASSEPVGTGRSSLYEQYF	TGTGCCAGCAGTGAGCCGGTCGGGACAGGGCGTTCGTCCTTATACGAGCAGTACTTC
.	TRBV27	.	TRBJ2-6	CASSFRGAGANVLTF	TGTGCCAGCAGTTTTCGGGGGGCCGGGGCCAACGTCCTGACTTTC
.	TRBV7-9	.	TRBJ1-1	CASSLTSDMNTEAFF	TGTGCCAGCAGCTTGACTTCGGACATGAACACTGAAGCTTTCTTT
.	TRBV27	TRBD2	TRBJ2-1	CASSLVRLAGPNEQFF	TGTGCCAGCAGCTTAGTTAGACTAGCGGGACCCAATGAGCAGTTCTTC
.	TRBV7-2	.	TRBJ1-6	CASSLETAYNSPLHF	TGTGCCAGCAGCTTAGAGACAGCTTATAATTCACCCCTCCACTTT
.	TRBV28	TRBD1	TRBJ1-1	CASTRDRGMLWNTEAFF	TGTGCCAGCACCCGGGACAGGGGGATGCTTTGGAACACTGAAGCTTTCTTT
.	TRBV6-1	TRBD2	TRBJ2-3	CASSERAGYTDTQYF	TGTGCCAGCAGTGAAAGAGCGGGGTACACAGATACGCAGTATTTT
.	TRBV18	.	TRBJ1-5	CASSPAGQRQPQHF	TGTGCCAGCTCACCTGCTGGACAGAGGCAGCCCCAGCATTTT
.	TRBV28	.	TRBJ2-7	CASSLFGLYEQYF	TGTGCCAGCAGTTTATTCGGGCTCTACGAGCAGTACTTC
.	TRBV29-1	.	TRBJ1-1	CSVARFSNTEAFF	TGCAGCGTTGCCCGCTTTTCGAACACTGAAGCTTTCTTT
.	TRBV9	TRBD2	TRBJ2-1	CASSVGTSYNEQFF	TGTGCCAGCAGCGTAGGGACTAGCTACAATGAGCAGTTCTTC
once	TRBV27	.	TRBJ2-1	CASSLADAHNEQFF	TGTGCCAGCAGTTTAGCTGACGCCCACAATGAGCAGTTCTTC
once	TRBV13	TRBD2	TRBJ2-2	CASSLLAGGTGELFF	TGTGCCAGCAGCTTACTAGCGGGAGGCACCGGGGAGCTGTTTTTT
.	TRBV5-1	.	TRBJ1-4	CASSLEVSEKLFF	TGCGCCAGCAGCTTGGAGGTATCTGAAAAACTGTTTTTT
once	TRBV29-1	TRBD1	TRBJ1-2	CSVEQETGNYGYTF	TGCAGCGTTGAGCAGGAGACAGGGAACTATGGCTACACCTTC
.	TRBV19	TRBD2	TRBJ2-5	CASSYAGGQETQYF	TGTGCCAGTAGTTATGCGGGAGGACAAGAGACCCAGTACTTC
.	TRBV19	TRBD1	TRBJ2-7	CASRDRYDEQYF	TGTGCCAGCCGGGACAGATACGACGAGCAGTACTTC
.	TRBV19	.	TRBJ1-5	CASSIFGVGWVPQHF	TGTGCCAGTAGTATTTTCGGGGTCGGATGGGTGCCCCAGCATTTT
.	TRBV4-2	TRBD1	TRBJ1-2	CASSQDHQGDYGYTF	TGTGCCAGCAGCCAAGATCATCAGGGGGACTATGGCTACACCTTC
once	TRBV9	TRBD2	TRBJ2-5	CASSVEAGGTKETQYF	TGTGCCAGCAGCGTAGAAGCGGGAGGGACCAAAGAGACCCAGTACTTC
.	TRBV4-3	.	TRBJ2-2	CASSQDVGGHNTGELFF	TGCGCCAGCAGCCAAGATGTAGGGGGACACAACACCGGGGAGCTGTTTTTT
.	TRBV7-9	TRBD1	TRBJ2-7	CASSLAGQGYEQYF	TGTGCCAGCAGCTTAGCGGGACAGGGGTACGAGCAGTACTTC
.	TRBV2	.	TRBJ1-3	CASSEVPGHSSGNTIYF	TGTGCCAGCAGTGAAGTACCGGGACATAGCTCTGGAAACACCATATATTTT
once	TRBV5-4	TRBD2	TRBJ2-5	CASSRGLAGTETQYF	TGTGCCAGCAGCCGGGGACTAGCGGGAACGGAGACCCAGTACTTC